These 3 T cell receptor beta chains originate from one sample sequenced in a study of control samples from healthy donors and cancer patients. Assay: immunoSEQ multiplex PCR; the TCRdb copy retains only in-frame clones and omits some. The sample has more than 95,000 clones, roughly nine tenths seen once. Sequencing was done on a sample of blood. These receptor sequences come from a man aged 18 to 35 in good health.

The chain recombines TRBV12-3 or TRBV12-4 with TRBJ1-1; D not certain. This CDR3 is 13 amino acids long. Deletions cut 1 base from V and 3 bases from J, with 6 bases between. The CDR3: CASSLDRDTEAFF. In nucleotides, the CDR3 is TGTGCCAGCAGTTTAGATCGGGACACTGAAGCTTTCTTT.

This chain connects TRBV3-1 (or the pseudogene TRBV3-2) to TRBJ2-5, with TRBD2 matching over 13 bases. Germline CDR1 and CDR2: LGHDT and YNNKEL (reference sequence). This CDR3 is 17 amino acids long. V lost 4 bases, J lost 4 bases, and 9 bases stayed unmatched. The CDR3 region is CASSRDSGLAGVETQYF. CDR3 coding DNA: TGTGCCAGCAGCCGAGACTCCGGACTAGCGGGAGTAGAGACCCAGTACTTC.

The chain links TRBV11-2 to TRBJ1-2; D ambiguous. The germline V gene has CDR1 SGHAT and CDR2 FQNNGV. V was pared by 6 bases and J by 4 bases, with 12 bases between. This CDR3 is 13 amino acids long. Written as DNA, the CDR3 is TGTGCCAGCAGACCGAGTGGTGGCTATGGCTACACCTTC. Its translation is CASRPSGGYGYTF. Using reference TRBV11-2 and TRBJ1-2 for the parts outside the CDR3, the full variable domain is EAGVAQSPRYKIIEKRQSVAFWCNPISGHATLYWYQQILGQGPKLLIQFQNNGVVDDSQLPKDRFSAERLKGVDSTLKIQPAKLEDSAVYLCASRPSGGYGYTFGSGTRLTVV.